These 2 T cell receptor beta chains came from one sample sequenced in a study of cytomegalovirus exposure and HLA in healthy donors. PCR primers comprised 60 Vbeta and 13 Jbeta primers. Here immunoSEQ multiplex PCR was the method, and the copy in TCRdb shows in-frame clones only, minus some. This repertoire shows fewer than 45,000 clones, about 72% found once; its top ten account for about 8%. Sequencing input: PBMCs. The source is a woman aged 25 to 39 in good health and CMV-seropositive.

The gene calls are TRBV18 and TRBJ2-5; weak D call: TRBD2 (6 bases). The ends were cut back, 1 base at V and 11 bases at J, with 14 bases in the middle. CDR3 size: 13 residues. CDR1 and CDR2 (germline): KGHSH, LQKENI. CDR3 protein: CASSPQPSAEQYF. The DNA for the CDR3 is TGTGCCAGCTCACCACAGCCTAGCGCTGAGCAGTACTTC.

V gene TRBV6-5 combines with J gene TRBJ1-2; 10 nucleotides align to TRBD1. CDR1 and CDR2 from the germline V gene are MNHEY and SVGAGI. The CDR3 covers 16 residues. After removal of 4 bases from V and 2 bases from J, the junction contained 7 bases not matched to a gene. CDR3 bases: TGTGCCAGCAGTTCCGACATGACAGGGGGCAACTATGGCTACACCTTC. Amino acid sequence: CASSSDMTGGNYGYTF.